Below, one T cell receptor (beta chain) is given with its context. The protocol was immunoSEQ multiplex PCR, while the TCRdb copy is restricted to in-frame clones and leaves out a portion. Of tens of thousands of clones listed, 90% to 95% are singletons. This sample stems from a study of technical replicates of blood from a handful of donors. The CDR3 is made up of 15 amino acids. V lost 6 bases and J lost 3, with 12 bases in between. Germline V CDR1 and CDR2: SNHLY, FYNNEI. This chain connects TRBV2 to TRBJ2-6; D possibly corresponds to TRBD1 (5 bases). The sequenced sample was PBMCs. The clonotype originates from a human donor in good health. Some clones in this sample may be carry-over from other donors' samples. The CDR3 DNA is TGTGCCAGCAGCGTACAGGTTGTTGGGGCCAACGTCCTGACTTTC. Amino acids: CASSVQVVGANVLTF.